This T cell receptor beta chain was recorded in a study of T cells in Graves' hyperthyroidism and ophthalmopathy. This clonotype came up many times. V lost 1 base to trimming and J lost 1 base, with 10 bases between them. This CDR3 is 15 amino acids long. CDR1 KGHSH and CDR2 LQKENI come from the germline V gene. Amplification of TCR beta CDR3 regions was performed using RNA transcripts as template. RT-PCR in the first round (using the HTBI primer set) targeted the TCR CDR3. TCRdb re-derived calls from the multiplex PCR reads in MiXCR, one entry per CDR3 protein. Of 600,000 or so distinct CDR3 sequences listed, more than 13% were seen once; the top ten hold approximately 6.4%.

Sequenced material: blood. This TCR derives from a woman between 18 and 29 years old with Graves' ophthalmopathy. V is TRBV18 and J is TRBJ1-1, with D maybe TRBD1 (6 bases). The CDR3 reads CASSPRAGENTEAFF. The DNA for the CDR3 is TGTGCCAGCTCACCACGGGCAGGGGAGAACACTGAAGCTTTCTTT. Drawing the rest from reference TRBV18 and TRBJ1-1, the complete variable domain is NAGVMQNPRHLVRRRGQEARLRCSPMKGHSHVYWYRQLPEEGLKFMVYLQKENIIDESGMPKERFSAEFPKEGPSILRIQQVVRGDSAAYFCASSPRAGENTEAFFGQGTRLTVV.